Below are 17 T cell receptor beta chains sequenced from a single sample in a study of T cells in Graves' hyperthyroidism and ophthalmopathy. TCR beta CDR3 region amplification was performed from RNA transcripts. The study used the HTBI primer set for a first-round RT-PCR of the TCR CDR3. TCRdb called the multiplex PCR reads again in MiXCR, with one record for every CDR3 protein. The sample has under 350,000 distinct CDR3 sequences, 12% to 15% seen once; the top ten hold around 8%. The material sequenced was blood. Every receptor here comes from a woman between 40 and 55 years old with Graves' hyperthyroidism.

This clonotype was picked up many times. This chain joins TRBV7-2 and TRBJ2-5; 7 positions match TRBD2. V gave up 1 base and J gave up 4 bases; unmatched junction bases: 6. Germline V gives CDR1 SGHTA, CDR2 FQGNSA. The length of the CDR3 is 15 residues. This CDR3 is CASSLVRRERETQYF. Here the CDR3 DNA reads TGTGCCAGCAGCTTAGTTAGGCGGGAGAGAGAGACCCAGTACTTC. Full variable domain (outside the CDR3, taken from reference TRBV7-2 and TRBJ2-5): GAGVSQSPSNKVTEKGKDVELRCDPISGHTALYWYRQSLGQGLEFLIYFQGNSAPDKSGLPSDRFSAERTGGSVSTLTIQRTQQEDSAVYLCASSLVRRERETQYFGPGTRLLVL.

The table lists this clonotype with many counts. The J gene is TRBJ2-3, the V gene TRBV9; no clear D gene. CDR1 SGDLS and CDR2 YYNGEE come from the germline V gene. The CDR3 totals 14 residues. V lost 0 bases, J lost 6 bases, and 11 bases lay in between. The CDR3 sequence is CASSVARTGDTQYF. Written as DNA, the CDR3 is TGTGCCAGCAGCGTAGCCCGGACGGGCGATACGCAGTATTTT.

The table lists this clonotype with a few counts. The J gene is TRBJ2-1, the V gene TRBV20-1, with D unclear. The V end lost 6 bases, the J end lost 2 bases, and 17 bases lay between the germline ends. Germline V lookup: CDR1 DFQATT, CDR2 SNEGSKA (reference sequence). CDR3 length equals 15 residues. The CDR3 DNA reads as TGCAGTGCCCCCCTACAGTACACCACCTACAATGAGCAGTTCTTC. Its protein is CSAPLQYTTYNEQFF.

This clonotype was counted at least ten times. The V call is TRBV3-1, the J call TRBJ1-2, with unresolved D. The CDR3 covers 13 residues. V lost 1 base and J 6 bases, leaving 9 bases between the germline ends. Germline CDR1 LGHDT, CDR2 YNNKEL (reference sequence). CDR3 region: CASSQGLQNGYTF. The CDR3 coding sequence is TGTGCCAGCAGCCAAGGGTTACAGAATGGCTACACCTTC.

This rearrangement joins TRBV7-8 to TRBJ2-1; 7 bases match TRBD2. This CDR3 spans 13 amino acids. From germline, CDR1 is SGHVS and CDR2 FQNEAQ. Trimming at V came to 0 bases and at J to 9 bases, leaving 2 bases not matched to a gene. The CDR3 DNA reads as TGTGCCAGCAGCTTAGCGGGGAGGGTTGAGCAGTTCTTC. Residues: CASSLAGRVEQFF.

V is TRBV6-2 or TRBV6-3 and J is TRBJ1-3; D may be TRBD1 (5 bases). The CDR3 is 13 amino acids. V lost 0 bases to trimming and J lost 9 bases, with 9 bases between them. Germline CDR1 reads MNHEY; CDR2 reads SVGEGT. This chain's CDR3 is CASSYSRDGTIYF. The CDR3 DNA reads TGTGCCAGCAGTTACTCCAGGGACGGCACCATATATTTT.

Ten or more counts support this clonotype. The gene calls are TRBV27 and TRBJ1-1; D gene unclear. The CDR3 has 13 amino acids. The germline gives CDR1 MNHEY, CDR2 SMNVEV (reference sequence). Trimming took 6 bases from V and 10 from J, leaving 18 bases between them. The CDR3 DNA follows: TGTGCCAGCAGGCCCTCTGGTCATGTTGGAGCTTTCTTT. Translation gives CASRPSGHVGAFF.

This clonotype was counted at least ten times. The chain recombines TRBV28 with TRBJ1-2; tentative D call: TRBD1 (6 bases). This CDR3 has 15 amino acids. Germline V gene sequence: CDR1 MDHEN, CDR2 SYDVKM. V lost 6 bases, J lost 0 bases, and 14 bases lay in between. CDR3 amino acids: CASSEPGQSNYGYTF. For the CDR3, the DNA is TGTGCCAGCAGCGAACCTGGACAGTCTAACTATGGCTACACCTTC.

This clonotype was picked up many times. DNA for the CDR3: TGTGCCAGCCGCCTCGAAAGGGCTGGCCGTTCCTACGAGCAGTACTTC. Residues: CASRLERAGRSYEQYF. V and J are TRBV2 and TRBJ2-7; D call uncertain. Germline values: CDR1 SNHLY, CDR2 FYNNEI. The V end was cut by 8 bases, the J end by 1 base, with 21 bases between. This CDR3 contains 16 residues.

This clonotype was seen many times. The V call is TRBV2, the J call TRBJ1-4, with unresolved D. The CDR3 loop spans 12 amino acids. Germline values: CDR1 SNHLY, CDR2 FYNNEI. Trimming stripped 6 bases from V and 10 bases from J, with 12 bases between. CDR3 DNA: TGTGCCAGCAGGCCTTTGGAGGGAAAACTGTTTTTT. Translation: CASRPLEGKLFF.

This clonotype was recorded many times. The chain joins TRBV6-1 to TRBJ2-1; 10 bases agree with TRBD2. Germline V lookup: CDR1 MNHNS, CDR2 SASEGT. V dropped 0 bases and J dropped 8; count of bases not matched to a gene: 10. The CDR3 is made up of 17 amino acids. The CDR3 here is CASSEALAGGGYDEQFF. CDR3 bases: TGTGCCAGCAGTGAAGCCTTAGCGGGAGGTGGATATGATGAGCAGTTCTTC.

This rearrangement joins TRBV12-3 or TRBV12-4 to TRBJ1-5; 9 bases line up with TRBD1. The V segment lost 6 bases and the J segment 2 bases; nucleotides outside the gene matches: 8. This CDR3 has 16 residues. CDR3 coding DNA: TGTGCCAGCAGGCGCTGGACAGGGGAGGGCAATCAGCCCCAGCATTTT. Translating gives CASRRWTGEGNQPQHF.

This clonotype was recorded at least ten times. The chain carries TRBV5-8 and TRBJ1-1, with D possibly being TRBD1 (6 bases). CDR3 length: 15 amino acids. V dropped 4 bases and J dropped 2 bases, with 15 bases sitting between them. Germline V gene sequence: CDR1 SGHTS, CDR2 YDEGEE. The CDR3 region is CASSTGTNPNTEAFF. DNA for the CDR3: TGTGCCAGCAGCACGGGGACAAATCCAAACACTGAAGCTTTCTTT.

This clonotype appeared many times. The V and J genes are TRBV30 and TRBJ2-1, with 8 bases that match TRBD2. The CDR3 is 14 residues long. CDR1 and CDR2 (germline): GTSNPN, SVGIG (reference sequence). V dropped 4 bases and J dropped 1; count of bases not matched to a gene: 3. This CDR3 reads CAWNRGRSYNEQFF. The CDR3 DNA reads TGTGCCTGGAACCGCGGGAGGTCCTACAATGAGCAGTTCTTC.

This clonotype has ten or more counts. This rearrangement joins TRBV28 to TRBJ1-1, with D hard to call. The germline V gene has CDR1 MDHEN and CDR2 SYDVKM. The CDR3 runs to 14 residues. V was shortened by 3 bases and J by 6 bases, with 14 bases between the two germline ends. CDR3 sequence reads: CASSFSLFGAEAFF. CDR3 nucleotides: TGTGCCAGCAGTTTCTCGCTCTTTGGGGCTGAAGCTTTCTTT.

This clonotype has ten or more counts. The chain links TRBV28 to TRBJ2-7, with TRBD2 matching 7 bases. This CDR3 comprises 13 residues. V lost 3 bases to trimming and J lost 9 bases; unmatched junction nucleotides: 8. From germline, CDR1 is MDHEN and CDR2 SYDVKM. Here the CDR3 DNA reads TGTGCCAGCAGTTTTACGGGTGGGAGGGGGCAGTACTTC. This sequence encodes CASSFTGGRGQYF.

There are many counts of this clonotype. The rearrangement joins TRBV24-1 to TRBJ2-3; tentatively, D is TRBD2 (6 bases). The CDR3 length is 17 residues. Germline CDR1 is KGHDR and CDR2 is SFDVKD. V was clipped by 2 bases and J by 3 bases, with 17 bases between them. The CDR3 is CATSDWERAEGTDTQYF. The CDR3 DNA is TGTGCCACCAGTGATTGGGAGCGGGCCGAGGGGACAGATACGCAGTATTTT.